The source of this T cell receptor beta chain is a study of blood T cell repertoires in COVID-19. Study-wide background: There were acute and convalescent COVID-19 samples, and they came from the United States, Italy and Spain. PBMCs, B-cell-depleted T cells, or T cells were the source of the cDNA or gDNA that made up the material.

Authors' data handling: Quantification of nucleated cells was approximated via reference gene primer amplification. Clones were read by immunoSEQ multiplex PCR, and TCRdb kept only the in-frame ones, dropping some. That table supplies the V and J calls and clone size; D and trimming were determined from the DNA. The top ten clones hold over 9.5% of a sample with roughly 210,000 clones, 84% of them seen once. Seattle cases were enrolled at active infection and followed longitudinally. The CDR3 sequence is 13 residues long. Per germline, CDR1 SQVTM and CDR2 ANQGSEA. The junction had 8 bases not matched to a gene; V was cut back by 4 bases and J by 6 bases.

This chain connects TRBV29-1 to TRBJ1-2; 7 bases are shared with TRBD1. What was sequenced was peripheral blood. This clonotype was sampled from an elderly woman with COVID-19, enrolled during active disease. The CDR3 DNA is TGCAGCGTTGTCAGGGGGGAGAAGAATGGCTACACCTTC. Translation: CSVVRGEKNGYTF.